These 27 T cell receptor beta chains came from one sample sequenced in a study of response to subunit inactivated influenza vaccine. One entry per CDR3 protein results from TCRdb running MiXCR on the RT-PCR reads. The table has more than 400,000 distinct CDR3 sequences, around 9.9% seen once. This sample comprised PBMCs from blood, obtained roughly 46 days after vaccination. Receptors were obtained from a man in his fifties or sixties who received an inactivated influenza vaccine.

J is TRBJ2-3 and V is TRBV5-5; D unresolved. Germline loops: CDR1 SGHKS, CDR2 YYEKEE (reference sequence). The V gene lost 1 base and the J gene lost 3 bases, with 9 bases spanning the gap. CDR3 length: 14 residues. The CDR3 protein is CASSLTLSTDTQYF. CDR3 coding DNA: TGTGCCAGCAGCTTGACCCTTTCTACAGATACGCAGTATTTT.

The J gene is TRBJ2-1, the V gene TRBV5-1, with D perhaps TRBD2 (6 bases). Germline-derived CDR1 and CDR2 are SGHRS and YFSETQ. There are 16 residues in the CDR3. Trimming removed 0 bases at V and 5 bases at J, with 15 bases between. The CDR3 DNA reads as TGCGCCAGCAGCTTGGGAGTTAGCGGACCAAACAATGAGCAGTTCTTC. It encodes CASSLGVSGPNNEQFF.

This clonotype showed up just a few times. The V call is TRBV11-1, the J call TRBJ1-3; a weak D match, TRBD1 (5 bases). The CDR3 is 18 amino acids. V was cut by 3 bases and J by 0 bases, with 18 bases left in between. Germline V CDR1 and CDR2: SGHAT, FQDESV (reference sequence). The CDR3 sequence: CASSLEKGPRISGNTIYF. The CDR3 region has the DNA TGTGCCAGCAGCTTGGAGAAGGGACCGAGGATCTCTGGAAACACCATATATTTT.

This clonotype was detected a few times. The CDR3 loop reads CASSYRPATNEKLFF. CDR3 DNA: TGTGCCAGCAGTTACCGGCCTGCAACTAATGAAAAACTGTTTTTT. The V gene is TRBV6-5, the J gene TRBJ1-4, with D unclear. The V and J ends lost 2 bases and 0 bases respectively, with 7 bases between them. This CDR3 spans 15 amino acids. CDR1 and CDR2 from the germline V gene are MNHEY and SVGAGI.

This clonotype was seen many times. The chain employs TRBV29-1 and TRBJ2-1; the D gene is possibly TRBD2 (6 bases). Trimming left V 4 bases short and J 4 bases short, with 11 bases between. CDR3 size: 13 residues. Looked up from germline, CDR1 is SQVTM and CDR2 is ANQGSEA. CDR3 region: CSVVASEYNEQFF. CDR3 coding DNA: TGCAGCGTTGTAGCTAGCGAGTACAATGAGCAGTTCTTC.

This clonotype has ten or more counts. This sequence joins TRBV7-2 and TRBJ2-1; D not certain. Germline assignment: CDR1 SGHTA and CDR2 FQGNSA. This CDR3 has 12 amino acids. Trimming cost V 3 bases and J 9 bases, with 9 bases left between them. The CDR3 nucleotides read TGTGCCAGCAGCTTCGACGGAAGTGAGCAGTTCTTC. Encoded protein: CASSFDGSEQFF.

This chain joins TRBV18 and TRBJ2-6; D unresolved. The CDR3 is 17 residues long. V was cut by 3 bases and J by 1 base, with 13 bases left in between. CDR1 KGHSH and CDR2 LQKENI come from the germline V gene. CDR3 loop: CASSPINARSGANVLTF. The CDR3 region has the DNA TGTGCCAGCTCACCGATCAATGCTCGGTCTGGGGCCAACGTCCTGACTTTC.

The V call is TRBV20-1, the J call TRBJ2-1; possible D gene TRBD2, 6 bases. Trimming removed 5 bases at V and 0 bases at J, with 20 bases between. The germline gives CDR1 DFQATT, CDR2 SNEGSKA (reference sequence). The CDR3 extends over 17 amino acids. CDR3 nucleotides: TGCAGTGCTCCCCCCTGGGGGGTATCGATCTCCTACAATGAGCAGTTCTTC. This gives the protein CSAPPWGVSISYNEQFF.

J is TRBJ2-7 and V is TRBV20-1; D is unclear. The V gene lost 6 bases and the J gene lost 7 bases, with 13 bases spanning the gap. Germline loops: CDR1 DFQATT, CDR2 SNEGSKA (reference sequence). The CDR3 runs to 11 residues. CDR3: CSAHILGEQYF. The CDR3 DNA reads as TGCAGTGCCCACATCTTAGGGGAGCAGTACTTC.

In this sample, this clonotype turned up a few times. The rearrangement joins TRBV18 to TRBJ2-3, with a tentative D call TRBD1 (5 bases). The CDR3 is 13 amino acids. V dropped 7 bases and J dropped 2 bases, with 10 bases sitting between them. CDR1 and CDR2 from the germline V gene are KGHSH and LQKENI. The CDR3 protein is CASCQTATDTQYF. In DNA, the CDR3 is TGTGCCAGCTGTCAGACAGCCACAGATACGCAGTATTTT.

This clonotype was observed at least ten times. The chain recombines TRBV12-3 or TRBV12-4 with TRBJ2-7, with a tentative D call TRBD2 (7 bases). The CDR3 has 15 amino acids. The germline V and J ends were trimmed by 2 bases and 6 bases, with 17 bases remaining between them. The chain's CDR3 is CASSLNLGGASEQYF. The CDR3 DNA reads as TGTGCCAGCAGTTTAAATTTAGGGGGGGCTAGCGAGCAGTACTTC.

The chain joins TRBV7-9 to TRBJ2-7, with a possible D match to TRBD2 (5 bases). This CDR3 has 14 amino acids. CDR1 and CDR2 from the germline V gene are SEHNR and FQNEAQ (reference sequence). V was shortened by 3 bases and J by 1 base, with 10 bases between the two germline ends. The CDR3 is CASSFGVLSYEQYF. The CDR3 DNA reads TGTGCCAGCAGCTTCGGGGTTTTGTCCTACGAGCAGTACTTC.

The rearrangement joins TRBV7-9 to TRBJ2-7, with 9 bases matching TRBD1. Trimming took 4 bases from V and 2 from J; bases not matched to a gene: 6. The CDR3 totals 15 residues. Germline V gives CDR1 SEHNR, CDR2 FQNEAQ (reference sequence). The CDR3 reads CASSSGTGRTYEQYF. The CDR3 nucleotides read TGTGCCAGCAGCTCCGGGACAGGGAGAACCTACGAGCAGTACTTC.

J is TRBJ2-7 and V is TRBV4-3; D unclear. V lost 0 bases to trimming and J lost 4 bases, with 19 bases between them. From germline, CDR1 is LGHNA and CDR2 YSLEER. The CDR3 is 17 residues long. The chain's CDR3 is CASSQDHMSKSMYEQYF. The CDR3 nucleotides read TGCGCCAGCAGCCAAGACCATATGAGCAAGTCGATGTACGAGCAGTACTTC.

This clonotype was counted ten times or more. The chain links TRBV24-1 to TRBJ2-1; D uncertain. The V gene's germline CDR1 is KGHDR and CDR2 SFDVKD. The CDR3 sequence is 13 residues long. V gave up 1 base and J gave up 9 bases, with 9 bases separating them. The chain's CDR3 is CATSDFWLGEQFF. CDR3 coding DNA: TGTGCCACCAGTGATTTTTGGCTGGGTGAGCAGTTCTTC.

CDR3 nucleotides: TGCGCCAGCAGCCCTGACGCCGGGACCGAACCCTACGAGCAGTACTTC. Protein sequence: CASSPDAGTEPYEQYF. This sequence joins TRBV4-3 and TRBJ2-7; D assignment may be TRBD1 or TRBD2 (5 bases each). Per the germline V gene, CDR1 is LGHNA and CDR2 is YSLEER. This CDR3 region has 16 residues. V lost 4 bases and J lost 2, with 18 bases in between.

This rearrangement joins TRBV7-2 to TRBJ1-6; D not certain. This CDR3 comprises 14 residues. The ends were cut back, 3 bases at V and 5 bases at J, with 8 bases in the middle. Germline V gene data show CDR1 as SGHTA and CDR2 as FQGNSA. The DNA for the CDR3 is TGTGCCAGCAGCTTGAGTCGGGATAATTCACCCCTCCACTTT. Its protein product is CASSLSRDNSPLHF.

The chain carries TRBV12-3 or TRBV12-4 and TRBJ2-2; no clear D gene. Trimming removed 6 bases from V and 0 bases from J, with 8 bases in between. The CDR3 extends over 14 amino acids. CDR3 DNA: TGTGCCAGCAGGACCAACGCGAACACCGGGGAGCTGTTTTTT. Protein: CASRTNANTGELFF.

The chain joins TRBV5-1 to TRBJ2-5; TRBD1 agrees at 9 bases. V trimming: 4 bases; J trimming: 6 bases; junction bases outside the gene matches: 7. The germline CDR1 and CDR2 sequences are SGHRS and YFSETQ. This CDR3 is built from 14 residues. This CDR3 reads CASSLRDRAKTQYF. DNA for the CDR3: TGCGCCAGCAGCCTCCGGGACAGGGCGAAGACCCAGTACTTC.

This clonotype appeared a few times. This rearrangement joins TRBV15 to TRBJ2-7; TRBD1 agrees at 7 bases. Germline assignment: CDR1 LNHNV and CDR2 YYDKDF (reference sequence). The CDR3 has 17 residues. V was pared by 1 base and J by 0 bases, with 9 bases of the junction left unmatched. CDR3 bases: TGTGCCACCAGCAGAGGCACAGGGGTGATTGTCTCCTACGAGCAGTACTTC. Translating it yields CATSRGTGVIVSYEQYF.

This sequence joins TRBV15 and TRBJ2-5; 7 nucleotides agree with TRBD1. The V gene end was trimmed by 3 bases and the J gene end by 0 bases; junction bases not matched to a gene: 10. Germline V gene lookup returns CDR1 LNHNV and CDR2 YYDKDF (reference sequence). The length of the CDR3 is 17 residues. The CDR3 is CATSRHRDSLYQETQYF. CDR3 in DNA: TGTGCCACCAGCAGGCACCGGGACAGCCTCTACCAAGAGACCCAGTACTTC.

This clonotype appeared a few times. The chain links TRBV10-3 to TRBJ2-1; TRBD2 agrees at 8 bases. The germline gives CDR1 ENHRY, CDR2 SYGVKD. The trim removed 4 bases at V and 9 bases at J, leaving 11 bases unmatched. This CDR3 has 15 amino acids. As DNA, the CDR3 is TGTGCCATCAGTGGAGCGGGAGCCTGGCGTGTTGAGCAGTTCTTC. Translation gives CAISGAGAWRVEQFF.

At least ten counts were recorded for this clonotype. The chain recombines TRBV20-1 with TRBJ2-1; 13 bases map to TRBD2. Germline trimming cut 6 bases from V and 5 bases from J; bases unmatched to any gene: 4. Germline CDR1 DFQATT, CDR2 SNEGSKA (reference sequence). This CDR3 spans 14 amino acids. The CDR3 spells CSATGTSGDNEQFF. The DNA of the CDR3 is TGCAGTGCAACCGGGACTAGCGGGGACAATGAGCAGTTCTTC.

V usage is TRBV2 and J usage is TRBJ2-5; TRBD2 aligns across 8 bases. The CDR3 runs to 16 residues. The V segment lost 2 bases and the J segment 5 bases; nucleotides outside the gene matches: 10. Looked up from germline, CDR1 is SNHLY and CDR2 is FYNNEI. CDR3 DNA sequence: TGTGCCAGCAGTGAATGGAGCGGGGGCACGAGGGAGACCCAGTACTTC. This encodes CASSEWSGGTRETQYF. The full variable domain, in which reference TRBV2 and TRBJ2-5 provide the parts outside the CDR3, is EPEVTQTPSHQVTQMGQEVILRCVPISNHLYFYWYRQILGQKVEFLVSFYNNEISEKSEIFDDQFSVERPDGSNFTLKIRSTKLEDSAMYFCASSEWSGGTRETQYFGPGTRLLVL.

The J gene is TRBJ2-2, the V gene TRBV12-3 or TRBV12-4, with a tentative D call TRBD1 (5 bases). CDR3 size: 15 residues. Between the trimmed V and J ends, which lost 3 bases and 2 bases, there was a span of 10 bases. As DNA, the CDR3 is TGTGCCAGCAGTTTGTCCAGGGAAAACACCGGGGAGCTGTTTTTT. This translates into CASSLSRENTGELFF.

A few counts support this clonotype. The chain uses TRBV12-3 or TRBV12-4 and TRBJ1-2; no firm D call. Trimming took 5 bases from V and 8 from J, leaving 18 bases between them. The CDR3 runs 14 residues. The CDR3 region is CASSPTTGFGGYTF. The CDR3 DNA reads as TGTGCCAGCAGTCCTACGACCGGATTCGGCGGCTACACCTTC.

The chain has TRBV4-2 and TRBJ2-3; D is possibly TRBD1 (5 bases). Trimming took 4 bases from V and 0 from J, leaving 14 bases between them. This CDR3 region has 16 residues. Germline loops: CDR1 LGHNA, CDR2 YNFKEQ. The CDR3 DNA sequence: TGTGCCAGCAGCCGCCAATGGGGCGCTAGCACAGATACGCAGTATTTT. Amino acid sequence: CASSRQWGASTDTQYF.